This T cell receptor beta chain is drawn from a study of control samples from healthy donors and cancer patients. Assay: immunoSEQ multiplex PCR; the TCRdb copy retains only in-frame clones and omits some. The table lists about 130,000 clones, about 90% of them singletons. The sequenced sample consisted of blood. The sequence came from a woman aged 45-59 years in good health.

The CDR3 DNA reads TGTGCCAGCAGCCAAGTGAGGGGTCAGCCCCAGCATTTT. This codes for CASSQVRGQPQHF. The rearrangement links TRBV3-1 (or the pseudogene TRBV3-2) to TRBJ1-5, with D possibly matching TRBD1 (5 bases). From germline, CDR1 is LGHDT and CDR2 YNNKEL (reference sequence). CDR3 size: 13 residues. Trimming took off 1 base at V and 6 bases at J, with 7 bases between the two ends.